The 14 T cell receptor beta chains in this list originate from one sample, sequenced in a study of radiotherapy plus CTLA-4 blockade in lung cancer. Using immunoSEQ multiplex PCR, the repertoire was profiled, and TCRdb retains in-frame clones only, with some absent. The sample yields about 77,000 clones, less than 85% seen once. Source: peripheral blood, taken from a patient treated with radiotherapy plus ipilimumab. The receptors originated from a human donor with non-small cell lung cancer whose response to radiotherapy plus ipilimumab could not be evaluated.

The chain links TRBV30 to TRBJ1-2; D not resolved. This CDR3 spans 13 amino acids. V shed 0 bases and J shed 6 bases, with 11 bases lying between them. CDR1 and CDR2 from the germline V gene are GTSNPN and SVGIG (reference sequence). The DNA of the CDR3 is TGTGCCTGGAGTGTAGGAGGACCAGATGGCTACACCTTC. Its translation: CAWSVGGPDGYTF. Based on the CDR3 plus reference TRBV30 and TRBJ1-2, the full variable domain is SQTIHQWPATLVQPVGSPLSLECTVEGTSNPNLYWYRQAAGRGLQLLFYSVGIGQISSEVPQNLSASRPQDRQFILSSKKLLLSDSGFYLCAWSVGGPDGYTFGSGTRLTVV.

The rearrangement joins TRBV7-9 to TRBJ1-4; 9 bases match TRBD1. From germline, CDR1 is SEHNR and CDR2 FQNEAQ (reference sequence). This CDR3 is 16 amino acids long. Unmatched junction bases numbered 8, after V lost 5 bases and J lost 4 bases. CDR3 region: CASSAPGTGYNEKLFF. The CDR3, as DNA: TGTGCCAGCAGCGCACCCGGGACAGGGTATAATGAAAAACTGTTTTTT.

This clone was recorded once. The chain employs TRBV7-9 and TRBJ1-2; unclear D gene. Trimming removed 0 bases at V and 2 bases at J, with 13 bases between. Per germline, CDR1 SEHNR and CDR2 FQNEAQ (reference sequence). This CDR3 spans 16 amino acids. The CDR3 nucleotides read TGTGCCAGCAGCTTAGCCGCCCTCATTGCGAACTATGGCTACACCTTC. This gives the protein CASSLAALIANYGYTF.

The V and J genes are TRBV5-6 and TRBJ1-3; possible D gene TRBD1, 6 bases. CDR1 and CDR2 (germline): SGHDT, YYEEEE. The ends were cut back, 0 bases at V and 3 bases at J, with 13 bases in the middle. The CDR3 covers 16 residues. This CDR3 is CASSLEGEGLGNTIYF. In DNA form, the CDR3 reads TGTGCCAGCAGCTTGGAGGGGGAGGGCCTTGGAAACACCATATATTTT.

The chain combines TRBV29-1 with TRBJ2-7; TRBD2 agrees at 9 bases. With 5 bases clipped from V and 6 bases from J, the junction kept 8 bases outside the gene matches. The CDR3 contains 13 residues. Germline CDR1 and CDR2: SQVTM and ANQGSEA. The CDR3 region is CSVFIAGAGEQYF. In DNA, the CDR3 is TGCAGCGTTTTCATAGCGGGAGCCGGCGAGCAGTACTTC.

In its sample, this clone was seen once. This chain links TRBV7-9 with TRBJ2-5, with D tentatively TRBD1 (6 bases). The CDR3 is made up of 16 amino acids. V shed 2 bases and J shed 5 bases, with 18 bases lying between them. Germline V gene sequence: CDR1 SEHNR, CDR2 FQNEAQ (reference sequence). The CDR3 loop reads CASSLLTPGHEETQYF. The CDR3 DNA sequence: TGTGCCAGCAGCTTATTAACTCCGGGACATGAGGAGACCCAGTACTTC.

The chain is built from TRBV27 and TRBJ2-2; no clear D. V lost 1 base and J lost 4, with 10 bases in between. Germline CDR1 and CDR2: MNHEY and SMNVEV (reference sequence). CDR3 length equals 15 residues. CDR3 in amino acids: CASSLLGSGTGELFF. The CDR3 coding sequence is TGTGCCAGCAGTTTATTGGGTTCGGGCACCGGGGAGCTGTTTTTT.

As concerns this clone: Relative to the germline gene, one junction end is altered; a read error may explain this. The CDR3 DNA reads TGTGCCAGCAGTGACTCCGGCTCCTACAATGAGCAGTTCTTC. It is translated as CASSDSGSYNEQFF. This chain connects TRBV6-5 to TRBJ2-1; D is undetermined. The CDR3 is made up of 14 amino acids. CDR1 and CDR2 (germline): MNHEY, SVGAGI.

The CDR3 DNA reads as TGTGCCAGCATAAGGGACAGGGGTCTGGGAGACACTGAAGCTTTCTTT. Its translation: CASIRDRGLGDTEAFF. V and J are TRBV25-1 and TRBJ1-1, with TRBD1 matching 10 bases. Germline V lookup: CDR1 MGHDK, CDR2 SYGVNS. J gave up 3 bases and V 7 bases, and 11 bases lay outside the gene matches. The CDR3 is 16 amino acids.

V and J are TRBV7-2 and TRBJ1-1, with TRBD1 matching 9 bases. CDR3 length: 16 amino acids. The germline V gene encodes CDR1 SGHTA and CDR2 FQGNSA. The V gene end was trimmed by 3 bases and the J gene end by 4 bases; junction bases not matched to a gene: 9. The CDR3 here is CASSFTPGQGSTEAFF. The CDR3 DNA sequence: TGTGCCAGCAGCTTTACCCCGGGACAGGGTTCCACTGAAGCTTTCTTT. Complete variable domain (other parts from reference TRBV7-2 and TRBJ1-1): GAGVSQSPSNKVTEKGKDVELRCDPISGHTALYWYRQSLGQGLEFLIYFQGNSAPDKSGLPSDRFSAERTGGSVSTLTIQRTQQEDSAVYLCASSFTPGQGSTEAFFGQGTRLTVV.

The J gene is TRBJ2-1, the V gene TRBV9; D remains ambiguous. Trimming took 4 bases from V and 5 from J, leaving 16 bases between them. CDR1 and CDR2 (germline): SGDLS, YYNGEE. This CDR3 region has 15 residues. DNA of the CDR3: TGTGCCAGCAGCCCCTACGCCGGGTCCAACAATGAGCAGTTCTTC. Translated: CASSPYAGSNNEQFF.

The genes are TRBV12-1 and TRBJ1-1; the D call in the table, TRBD1, was not verified against the DNA. TRBV12-1 is deemed a pseudogene. CDR3 length equals 18 residues. The CDR3 loop reads CASSRGPAGVEGTTEAFF. As DNA, the CDR3 is TGTGCCAGCTCCCGGGGTCCGGCAGGGGTCGAGGGGACCACTGAAGCTTTCTTT.

This clone was counted many times. The V gene is TRBV19, the J gene TRBJ1-2, with no clear D. The CDR3 sequence is 18 residues long. Trimming removed 0 bases from V and 4 bases from J, with 21 bases in between. The germline V gene encodes CDR1 LNHDA and CDR2 SQIVND (reference sequence). The CDR3 protein is CASSIDLSWAATLYGYTF. For the CDR3, the DNA is TGTGCCAGTAGTATAGATCTATCTTGGGCAGCTACACTCTATGGCTACACCTTC. Full variable domain (rest looked up from reference TRBV19 and TRBJ1-2): DGGITQSPKYLFRKEGQNVTLSCEQNLNHDAMYWYRQDPGQGLRLIYYSQIVNDFQKGDIAEGYSVSREKKESFPLTVTSAQKNPTAFYLCASSIDLSWAATLYGYTFGSGTRLTVV.

This clone has just one count. The gene calls are TRBV6-1 and TRBJ2-3; 9 nucleotides match TRBD1. The ends lost 8 bases at V and 6 bases at J; junction bases unmatched: 12. Germline V gives CDR1 MNHNS, CDR2 SASEGT. The CDR3 loop spans 15 amino acids. CDR3 in DNA: TGTGCCAGCGGGACAGGGAATAACGCTTTGGATACGCAGTATTTT. It translates to CASGTGNNALDTQYF.